Below are 5 T cell receptor beta chains sequenced from a single sample in a study of regulatory T cells in long-lasting Graves disease. Time point noted: newly diagnosed GD, antithyroid drugs for less than 3 months. RNA from PBMCs was the source of the TCR library. Sequencing libraries for TCR beta were prepared with iRepertoire HTBI primers and Arm-PCR of CDR3 regions. TCRdb reanalysed the multiplex PCR reads using MiXCR and keeps one entry per CDR3 protein. The data hold some 370,000 distinct CDR3 sequences, with about 11% observed a single time. The same data also contributed to another study, on T cells in Graves' hyperthyroidism and ophthalmopathy.

Sequences were derived from peripheral blood mononuclear cells (PBMCs), sampled at new diagnosis, from a patient treated with antithyroid drugs. These receptors all come from a woman aged 18-29 years with Graves disease.

This clonotype was observed many times. The chain carries TRBV6-5 and TRBJ1-1; a weak D match, TRBD1 (6 bases). CDR1 and CDR2 from the germline V gene are MNHEY and SVGAGI. V was trimmed by 2 bases and J by 6 bases, leaving 13 bases between them. This CDR3 is 14 amino acids long. The CDR3, as DNA: TGTGCCAGCAGTTACCGCAGGGGTATGGCTGAAGCTTTCTTT. This translates into CASSYRRGMAEAFF.

The table lists this clonotype with a few counts. As DNA, the CDR3 is TGCGCCAGCAGCTTGGCCGAGGACATAGGATACGAGCAGTACTTC. Translating gives CASSLAEDIGYEQYF. J is TRBJ2-7 and V is TRBV5-1; tentatively, D is TRBD1 (5 bases). The CDR3 runs to 15 residues. Germline assignment: CDR1 SGHRS and CDR2 YFSETQ. V shed 0 bases and J shed 4 bases, with 14 bases lying between them.

This clonotype was seen at least ten times. The CDR3 here is CASSVVGWDYGYTF. CDR3 nucleotides: TGTGCCAGCAGTGTAGTCGGATGGGATTATGGCTACACCTTC. J is TRBJ1-2 and V is TRBV2; no clear D. Germline lookup yields CDR1 SNHLY and CDR2 FYNNEI. The CDR3 is 14 amino acids. The V end was cut by 4 bases, the J end by 5 bases, with 14 bases between.

Only a few counts were recorded for this clonotype. The rearrangement joins TRBV11-2 to TRBJ1-2; TRBD1 might be the D (5 bases). Germline CDR1 is SGHAT and CDR2 is FQNNGV. The CDR3 runs to 14 residues. Between the trimmed V and J ends, which lost 6 bases and 4 bases, there was a span of 15 bases. CDR3 amino acids: CASRSARGIYGYTF. The CDR3 coding sequence is TGTGCCAGCAGGAGCGCGAGGGGAATCTATGGCTACACCTTC.

This clonotype occurred many times. The chain recombines TRBV27 with TRBJ1-2; possibly TRBD1 for D (5 bases). This CDR3 comprises 14 residues. V was pared by 7 bases and J by 8 bases, with 20 bases between. Germline V gene sequence: CDR1 MNHEY, CDR2 SMNVEV (reference sequence). This chain's CDR3 is CASTGGEGFDGYTF. CDR3 nucleotide sequence: TGTGCCAGCACCGGGGGGGAGGGGTTTGACGGCTACACCTTC.